This passage covers 23 T cell receptor beta chains from one sample sequenced in a study of cytomegalovirus exposure and HLA in healthy donors. Vbeta (60) and Jbeta (13) primers were used in the PCR. Repertoires were generated with immunoSEQ multiplex PCR, while TCRdb's copy carries only in-frame clones and drops some. This table holds fewer than 150,000 clones, about 86% found once. Sequenced material: PBMCs. These receptors all come from a man in his forties or fifties in good health and CMV-seropositive.

This rearrangement joins TRBV6-4 to TRBJ1-5; D not certain. V was pared by 8 bases and J by 4 bases, with 15 bases between. The germline CDR1 and CDR2 sequences are MRHNA and SNTAGT. This CDR3 has 14 amino acids. The CDR3 nucleotides are TGTGCCAGCTCACCCTTCCCGGGGAATCAGCCCCAGCATTTT. As protein: CASSPFPGNQPQHF.

This chain connects TRBV2 to TRBJ2-2, with TRBD1 matching 7 bases. The germline V gene has CDR1 SNHLY and CDR2 FYNNEI. V dropped 4 bases and J dropped 3; count of bases not matched to a gene: 5. The CDR3 totals 15 residues. The CDR3 sequence is CASSGQGGDTGELFF. Written as DNA, the CDR3 is TGTGCCAGCAGTGGACAGGGTGGGGACACCGGGGAGCTGTTTTTT.

V usage is TRBV9 and J usage is TRBJ1-2, with 9 bases lining up with TRBD1. The CDR3 is made up of 13 amino acids. With 6 bases clipped from V and 8 bases from J, the junction kept 8 bases outside the gene matches. Germline V gene lookup returns CDR1 SGDLS and CDR2 YYNGEE. CDR3 DNA sequence: TGTGCCAGCACCGCGGGACAGGGTCCGGGCTACACCTTC. It translates to CASTAGQGPGYTF. The whole variable domain, remainder taken from reference TRBV9 and TRBJ1-2, is DSGVTQTPKHLITATGQRVTLRCSPRSGDLSVYWYQQSLDQGLQFLIQYYNGEERAKGNILERFSAQQFPDLHSELNLSSLELGDSALYFCASTAGQGPGYTFGSGTRLTVV.

This clone was seen a few times. The V call is TRBV7-3, the J call TRBJ2-3, with 8 bases that match TRBD2. The trim removed 3 bases at V and 4 bases at J, leaving 6 bases unmatched. Per the germline V gene, CDR1 is SGHTA and CDR2 is FQGTGA. The CDR3 consists of 15 residues. The CDR3 is CASSFTGGAADTQYF. The CDR3 DNA reads as TGTGCCAGCAGCTTCACCGGGGGGGCCGCAGATACGCAGTATTTT.

This clone was seen a few times. The chain carries TRBV11-2 and TRBJ1-1, with D maybe TRBD1 (6 bases). Between the trimmed V and J ends, which lost 5 bases and 7 bases, there was a span of 14 bases. The CDR3 has 13 amino acids. CDR1 and CDR2 (germline): SGHAT, FQNNGV. The CDR3 coding sequence is TGTGCCAGCAGCATCGACAGGCGAGGTGAAGCTTTCTTT. Amino acid sequence: CASSIDRRGEAFF.

V gene TRBV2 combines with J gene TRBJ1-1; a weak D match, TRBD1 (6 bases). Trimming left V 3 bases short and J 6 bases short, with 11 bases between. This CDR3 comprises 13 residues. CDR1 SNHLY and CDR2 FYNNEI come from the germline V gene. The CDR3 here is CASSDREGAEAFF. The CDR3 region has the DNA TGTGCCAGCAGTGACAGGGAGGGGGCTGAAGCTTTCTTT.

V is TRBV7-3 and J is TRBJ1-1; D gene uncertain. This CDR3 comprises 15 residues. The V gene's germline CDR1 is SGHTA and CDR2 FQGTGA. The germline V and J ends were trimmed by 2 bases and 3 bases, with 13 bases remaining between them. DNA for the CDR3: TGTGCCAGCAGCTTATCCGGGAGTCGTGACACTGAAGCTTTCTTT. Residues: CASSLSGSRDTEAFF.

This clone showed up just a few times. This sequence joins TRBV5-4 and TRBJ2-7; D might be TRBD1 (5 bases). The V and J ends lost 0 bases and 6 bases respectively, with 13 bases between them. Germline CDR1 and CDR2: SGHNT and YYREEE (reference sequence). The CDR3 spans 14 residues. CDR3 nucleotide sequence: TGTGCCAGCAGCTTGGAGGCAGGGATTGGCGAGCAGTACTTC. Translated, it gives CASSLEAGIGEQYF.

The gene calls are TRBV7-6 and TRBJ2-7, with 8 nucleotides matching TRBD1. The junction had 14 bases not matched to a gene; V was cut back by 1 base and J by 3 bases. The germline V gene has CDR1 SGHVS and CDR2 FNYEAQ. The CDR3 totals 18 residues. For the CDR3, the DNA is TGTGCCAGCAGCTTAGAGACAGGGGAATATGCGGGGTACTACGAGCAGTACTTC. It is translated as CASSLETGEYAGYYEQYF.

In this sample, this clone turned up a few times. This chain joins TRBV4-3 and TRBJ1-4; TRBD1 aligns across 12 bases. Unmatched junction bases numbered 16, after V lost 4 bases and J lost 10 bases. Germline V CDR1 and CDR2: LGHNA, YSLEER. The CDR3 runs 18 residues. The CDR3 nucleotides read TGCGCCAGCAGCCCCTCGCCGGGACAGGGGGCGTGGGAGGCAAAACTGTTTTTT. As protein: CASSPSPGQGAWEAKLFF.

This clone occurred a few times. The rearrangement links TRBV13 to TRBJ1-4; D may be TRBD1 (5 bases). The CDR3 totals 14 residues. CDR1 and CDR2 (germline): PRHDT, FYEKMQ (reference sequence). The V gene lost 8 bases and the J gene lost 1 base, with 11 bases spanning the gap. CDR3 loop: CASSWGRTNEKLFF. CDR3 DNA: TGTGCCAGCTCCTGGGGCCGAACTAATGAAAAACTGTTTTTT.

This clone was seen once. V is TRBV7-7 and J is TRBJ2-5; 9 positions agree with TRBD1. The CDR3 sequence is 13 residues long. Germline V gene data show CDR1 as SSHAT and CDR2 as FNYEAQ (reference sequence). The junction had 4 bases not matched to a gene; V was cut back by 6 bases and J by 5 bases. The chain's CDR3 is CASSPDRGETQYF. The CDR3 DNA follows: TGTGCCAGCAGTCCTGACAGGGGGGAGACCCAGTACTTC.

This chain links TRBV29-1 with TRBJ1-2, with unresolved D. The CDR3 runs 12 residues. Trimming removed 1 base at V and 5 bases at J, with 8 bases between. Germline assignment: CDR1 SQVTM and CDR2 ANQGSEA. CDR3 bases: TGCAGCGTTGAAGCTTTCCCTTATGGCTACACCTTC. Its translation: CSVEAFPYGYTF.

This clone was detected a few times. Germline and junction disagree at one end, which may indicate a read error. CDR3 in DNA: TGTTCCAGCAGCTCGGACAACCTCTACGAGCAGTACTTC. The encoded protein is CSSSSDNLYEQYF. The rearrangement links TRBV7-9 to TRBJ2-7, with D tentatively TRBD1 (5 bases). CDR1 and CDR2 (germline): SEHNR, FQNEAQ (reference sequence). This CDR3 spans 13 amino acids.

J is TRBJ2-2 and V is TRBV5-1; D unresolved. V lost 2 bases and J 7 bases, leaving 9 bases between the germline ends. The CDR3 has 13 amino acids. Germline values: CDR1 SGHRS, CDR2 YFSETQ. The CDR3 nucleotides are TGCGCCAGCAGCTTTTTACAGAACGGGGAGCTGTTTTTT. Translating it yields CASSFLQNGELFF.

The chain links TRBV11-2 to TRBJ2-5, with D maybe TRBD2 (6 bases). Germline values: CDR1 SGHAT, CDR2 FQNNGV. V was clipped by 0 bases and J by 1 base, with 18 bases between them. This CDR3 is 18 amino acids long. DNA of the CDR3: TGTGCCAGCAGCTTAGATTGGTCCCCGTGGACTATCCAAGAGACCCAGTACTTC. The encoded protein is CASSLDWSPWTIQETQYF.

The chain employs TRBV6-5 and TRBJ2-5; D is possibly TRBD2 (5 bases). This CDR3 region has 13 residues. CDR1 is MNHEY, CDR2 SVGAGI, per germline. V lost 7 bases and J lost 2, with 11 bases in between. CDR3 in DNA: TGTGCCAGCACCGGACTTTTTCAAGAGACCCAGTACTTC. Amino acids: CASTGLFQETQYF.

This chain links TRBV7-9 with TRBJ1-6; 7 nucleotides align to TRBD1. V trimming: 5 bases; J trimming: 6 bases; junction bases outside the gene matches: 10. Germline assignment: CDR1 SEHNR and CDR2 FQNEAQ (reference sequence). The CDR3 contains 16 residues. CDR3 nucleotides: TGTGCCAGCAGCCCTTACCGGGACAGAGTTAATTCACCCCTCCACTTT. It specifies CASSPYRDRVNSPLHF.

The gene calls are TRBV5-6 and TRBJ2-3; 7 nucleotides match TRBD2. Losses at the gene ends were 4 bases for V and 5 bases for J; bases not matched to a gene: 7. The CDR3 has 14 amino acids. Germline-derived CDR1 and CDR2 are SGHDT and YYEEEE. The CDR3 here is CASSVPGRGDTQYF. CDR3 DNA sequence: TGTGCCAGCAGCGTGCCGGGGAGGGGAGATACGCAGTATTTT.

The chain recombines TRBV10-3 with TRBJ2-7; the match to TRBD1 covers 9 bases. The CDR3 length is 14 residues. V lost 4 bases to trimming and J lost 5 bases; unmatched junction nucleotides: 6. Per germline, CDR1 ENHRY and CDR2 SYGVKD. This CDR3 reads CAISGDRVLNEQYF. In DNA, the CDR3 is TGTGCCATCAGTGGGGACAGGGTGCTCAACGAGCAGTACTTC.

The J gene is TRBJ2-5, the V gene TRBV18, with D unclear. CDR1 KGHSH and CDR2 LQKENI come from the germline V gene. CDR3 length: 13 residues. Trimming cost V 0 bases and J 1 base, with 3 bases left between them. CDR3 protein: CASSPPAQETQYF. The CDR3 DNA sequence: TGTGCCAGCTCACCACCAGCCCAAGAGACCCAGTACTTC.

The chain carries TRBV13 and TRBJ2-1; weak D call: TRBD1 (6 bases). This CDR3 has 13 residues. From germline, CDR1 is PRHDT and CDR2 FYEKMQ (reference sequence). V dropped 3 bases and J dropped 6 bases, with 9 bases sitting between them. The CDR3 nucleotides are TGTGCCAGCAGCTTGGGACACCCCAATGAGCAGTTCTTC. It translates to CASSLGHPNEQFF.

This clone has only a few counts. The V and J genes are TRBV5-1 and TRBJ1-3; 7 bases are shared with TRBD1. Germline V gene lookup returns CDR1 SGHRS and CDR2 YFSETQ. The CDR3 runs 15 residues. V trimming: 3 bases; J trimming: 1 base; junction bases outside the gene matches: 4. Written as DNA, the CDR3 is TGCGCCAGCAGCTCTCCAGGGGGATCTGGAAACACCATATATTTT. Translated: CASSSPGGSGNTIYF.